Given below is one T cell receptor beta chain in context. Its antigen is not identified. The data originate from a study of vaccination and CD4 T cells after COVID-19. Findings of the study overall: The appearance of a median about 86% of reactive clones in convalescent patients occurred only post-vaccination.

Cultured CD4+ T-cell DNA underwent Oncomine TCR Beta short-read sequencing. TCRdb re-called the PCR reads with MiXCR, one entry per CDR3 protein. Of around 14,000 distinct CDR3 sequences listed, 53% are singletons. Indicated treatment: approximately nine-day PBMC culture with coronavirus spike peptide pools or control peptides (ViraFEST assay). After expanding antigen-specific T cells with peptide pools, ViraFEST sequenced their TCRs. This CDR3 is 14 amino acids long. The V and J ends lost 5 bases and 6 bases, in that order; junction bases with no gene match: 3. Germline assignment: CDR1 SNHLY and CDR2 FYNNEI.

V and J are TRBV2 and TRBJ2-5; 13 bases agree with TRBD2. Material for sequencing was CD4+ T cells from blood, cultured in vitro. The sequence was collected from a human donor who had recovered from COVID-19. In DNA form, the CDR3 reads TGTGCCAGCAGTACCGGGACTAGCGGGAAGACCCAGTACTTC. Amino acid sequence: CASSTGTSGKTQYF.